The present entry profiles one T cell receptor beta chain with its context. The data belong to a study of blood T cell repertoires in COVID-19. Study as a whole: Italy, Spain and the United States were the sources of the convalescent and acute COVID-19 samples.

This CDR3 comprises 17 residues. CDR1 SNHLY and CDR2 FYNNEI come from the germline V gene. The ends lost 5 bases at V and 3 bases at J; junction bases unmatched: 6. Authors' methods: Nucleated cell number was recorded as an estimate derived from reference gene primer amplification. The repertoire was sequenced with immunoSEQ multiplex PCR; TCRdb's copy has only in-frame clones and lacks some. The DNA was the basis for D and trimming; V, J and clone size are from that table. Of hundreds of thousands of clones listed, around 90% were seen once; the top ten hold 1.5% to 2%. Recruits, aged roughly 18 to 95 years, lived in 20 to 30 US areas.

The receptor was derived from a woman between 45 and 65 years old who had recovered from COVID-19. The chain carries TRBV2 and TRBJ2-2, with 13 bases lining up with TRBD2. The sample consisted of PBMCs or T cells enriched from blood (not recorded which). In DNA, the CDR3 is TGTGCCAGCAGTTTAGGACTAGCGGGAGCGGACACCGGGGAGCTGTTTTTT. Translating gives CASSLGLAGADTGELFF.